This entry describes one T cell receptor (beta chain). Its antigen is currently unknown. The junction differs from germline at one of its ends, possibly a read error. This sample is drawn from a study of CD8 T cells in ankylosing spondylitis. General study findings and limits: Significant enrichment of disease-linked clones was reportedly seen in matched ankylosing spondylitis synovial fluid.

Germline lookup yields CDR1 SGHTA and CDR2 FQGNSA. This CDR3 comprises 12 residues. Quantitative 5'-RACE with molecular barcodes generated TCR beta libraries. TCRdb re-derived calls from the 5' RACE reads in MiXCR, one entry per CDR3 protein. The data contain about 250,000 distinct CDR3 sequences, over 15% of them singletons. Sequencing was carried out using blood, either unsorted or a sorted T cell fraction (not recorded which). This receptor was identified in a male donor with ankylosing spondylitis or in good health (not recorded which). The V call is TRBV7-2, the J call TRBJ2-7, with TRBD2 matching 7 bases. The chain's CDR3 is CASSLGGYEQHF. The CDR3, as DNA: TGTGCCAGCAGCCTCGGGGGGTACGAGCAGCACTTC. The full variable domain, its missing parts supplied by reference TRBV7-2 and TRBJ2-7, is GAGVSQSPSNKVTEKGKDVELRCDPISGHTALYWYRQSLGQGLEFLIYFQGNSAPDKSGLPSDRFSAERTGGSVSTLTIQRTQQEDSAVYLCASSLGGYEQHFGPGTRLTVT.